These T cell receptor beta chains were read from a single sample in a study of response to subunit inactivated influenza vaccine. From the RT-PCR reads, TCRdb called clonotypes with MiXCR, one entry per CDR3 protein. The sample comprises 530,000 or so distinct CDR3 sequences, approximately 15% of which are singletons, and more than 9.5% rests with the top ten. The specimen comprised PBMCs from blood, sampled 11 to 12 days after vaccination. The receptors were gathered from a man aged 50 to 59 who received an inactivated influenza vaccine. CDR3s include the opening cysteine and the closing phenylalanine or tryptophan. Fields, in order: J gene, D gene, clone size, V gene, CDR3 protein, CDR3 DNA. D genes are given only for firm matches. Clone size is shown for a subset of rows, as once, few, many or a class of expanded clone.

>TRBJ2-1|.|.|TRBV5-6
CASSLTLSYNEQFF
TGTGCCAGCAGCTTGACTCTCTCCTACAATGAGCAGTTCTTC
>TRBJ2-1|.|.|TRBV5-1
CASSLMINEQFF
TGCGCCAGCAGCTTGATGATCAATGAGCAGTTCTTC
>TRBJ1-1|.|.|TRBV12-3/TRBV12-4
CASSPTGGGINTEAFF
TGTGCCAGCAGCCCGACTGGGGGGGGAATTAACACTGAAGCTTTCTTT
>TRBJ2-2|TRBD2|many|TRBV4-3
CASSQGIGGRATGELFF
TGCGCCAGCAGCCAAGGAATCGGGGGGAGGGCCACCGGGGAGCTGTTTTTT
>TRBJ2-1|TRBD1|many|TRBV7-2
CASSLDGTGRGFF
TGTGCCAGCAGCCTCGACGGGACAGGCCGGGGGTTCTTC
>TRBJ2-5|TRBD2|few|TRBV15
CATSRASGPAQYF
TGTGCCACCAGCAGAGCTAGCGGGCCGGCCCAGTACTTC
>TRBJ2-1|.|.|TRBV9
CASSVGGGTYNEQFF
TGTGCCAGCAGCGTAGGAGGGGGGACCTACAATGAGCAGTTCTTC
>TRBJ1-3|TRBD1|.|TRBV12-3/TRBV12-4
CASRRQGGYGNTIYF
TGTGCCAGCAGGCGACAGGGGGGTTATGGAAACACCATATATTTT
>TRBJ2-4|TRBD2|.|TRBV12-3/TRBV12-4
CASNTGTSNIQYF
TGTGCCAGCAATACCGGGACTAGCAACATTCAGTACTTC
>TRBJ2-3|TRBD2|.|TRBV29-1
CSVGGTSGRASTDTQYF
TGCAGCGTTGGCGGGACTAGCGGGAGGGCATCCACAGATACGCAGTATTTT
>TRBJ2-7|TRBD1|few|TRBV7-9
CASSPKDRQAPYEQYF
TGTGCCAGCAGCCCTAAGGACAGGCAGGCCCCCTACGAGCAGTACTTC
>TRBJ1-5|TRBD1|.|TRBV5-6
CASSLGQGAYQPQHF
TGTGCCAGCAGCTTAGGACAGGGGGCTTATCAGCCCCAGCATTTT
>TRBJ2-3|.|.|TRBV12-3/TRBV12-4
CASSWQGTQTVAQYF
TGTGCCAGCAGTTGGCAGGGAACCCAAACCGTCGCGCAGTATTTT
>TRBJ2-7|.|many|TRBV4-3
CASSQDLQGEQYF
TGCGCCAGCAGCCAAGATCTGCAGGGCGAGCAGTACTTC
>TRBJ1-4|.|many|TRBV12-3/TRBV12-4
CASSLTGPNEKLFF
TGTGCCAGCAGCCTTACAGGGCCCAATGAAAAACTGTTTTTT
>TRBJ2-1|.|.|TRBV4-1
CASSRAFAGTEQFF
TGCGCCAGCAGCCGAGCTTTCGCAGGTACTGAGCAGTTCTTC
>TRBJ2-7|TRBD1|.|TRBV7-2
CASSLGRGWYEQYF
TGTGCCAGCAGCTTAGGCAGGGGGTGGTACGAGCAGTACTTC
>TRBJ1-5|.|.|TRBV20-1
CSARGNWADRDSNQPQHF
TGCAGTGCTAGAGGTAATTGGGCGGACAGAGATAGCAATCAGCCCCAGCATTTT
>TRBJ2-3|.|.|TRBV5-1
CASSLDQSISTDTQYF
TGCGCCAGCAGCTTGGACCAGAGCATAAGCACAGATACGCAGTATTTT
>TRBJ2-1|.|few|TRBV10-3
CAIRAPEADNEQFF
TGTGCCATCAGAGCACCTGAGGCCGACAATGAGCAGTTCTTC
>TRBJ2-1|TRBD1|.|TRBV5-1
CASSKGQAKYNEQFF
TGCGCCAGCAGTAAAGGACAGGCCAAATACAATGAGCAGTTCTTC
>TRBJ2-7|TRBD2|.|TRBV20-1
CSARILAGPSYEQYF
TGCAGTGCTAGGATACTAGCGGGACCATCCTACGAGCAGTACTTC
>TRBJ1-1|.|.|TRBV7-2
CASSLMGVNTEAFF
TGTGCCAGCAGCCTTATGGGGGTGAACACTGAAGCTTTCTTT
>TRBJ2-1|.|few|TRBV5-1
CASSLEQGAGEQFF
TGCGCCAGCAGCTTGGAACAGGGTGCGGGTGAGCAGTTCTTC
>TRBJ2-7|.|.|TRBV29-1
CSVRLSSYEQYF
TGCAGCGTCAGACTGAGCTCCTACGAGCAGTACTTC
>TRBJ1-6|TRBD1|.|TRBV6-1
CASNRDSTNSPLHF
TGTGCCAGCAATCGGGACAGCACGAATTCACCCCTCCACTTT
>TRBJ2-7|TRBD2|many|TRBV6-2/TRBV6-3
CASQESGTSPRYF
TGTGCCAGCCAAGAGAGCGGGACCTCCCCAAGGTACTTC
>TRBJ2-1|TRBD2|few|TRBV20-1
CSARASGRAPGQFF
TGCAGTGCTAGAGCTAGCGGGAGGGCCCCAGGGCAGTTCTTC
>TRBJ2-7|.|few|TRBV16
CASGRTGTLYEQYF
TGTGCCAGCGGGAGGACAGGTACGCTCTACGAGCAGTACTTC